These 2 T cell receptor beta chains were all obtained from the same sample, sequenced in a study of lymphopenia after photon versus proton radiotherapy. Profiled with immunoSEQ multiplex PCR; TCRdb holds only in-frame clones, not every one. The sample has approximately 25,000 clones; 65% to 85% are singletons. Specimen: peripheral blood, collected from a patient treated with proton-based radiotherapy. The origin of the receptors is a woman in her 70s with pancreatic cancer.

The chain is built from TRBV19 and TRBJ1-1; 8 bases match TRBD1. Germline V CDR1 and CDR2: LNHDA, SQIVND (reference sequence). V gave up 5 bases and J gave up 9 bases; unmatched junction bases: 2. This CDR3 spans 11 amino acids. The CDR3 reads CASSGQGQAFF. CDR3 DNA: TGTGCCAGTAGTGGACAGGGCCAAGCTTTCTTT.

This chain connects TRBV11-3 to TRBJ2-7, with 14 bases aligning to TRBD2. The ends lost 5 bases at V and 6 bases at J; junction bases unmatched: 18. CDR1 and CDR2 from the germline V gene are SGHNT and YENEEA. CDR3 length: 19 residues. The chain's CDR3 is CASSRSTGLAGEWGAEQYF. The DNA of the CDR3 is TGTGCCAGCAGCCGCTCCACGGGACTAGCGGGAGAATGGGGAGCCGAGCAGTACTTC.